This TCR beta chain was sequenced for a study of blood T cells in healthy people across ages. Germline V gene lookup returns CDR1 LGHNA and CDR2 YSLEER. This CDR3 region has 16 residues. After removal of 1 base from V and 2 bases from J, the junction contained 7 bases not matched to a gene. A second roughly 7 to 12 cycle PCR used barcoded and J-beta primers. TCRdb reprocessed the 5' RACE reads via MiXCR and lists one record per CDR3 protein. The top ten clones hold about a fifth of a sample with nearly 1 million distinct CDR3 sequences, 51% of them seen once. PBMCs, at least 7 million per sample, were isolated.

The sequence was collected from a woman aged 55 to 70 in good health. The genes are TRBV4-3 and TRBJ2-5; 7 nucleotides line up with TRBD2. Input material: blood. CDR3 sequence reads: CASSQAFGTKQETQYF. CDR3 sequence (DNA): TGCGCCAGCAGCCAAGCTTTCGGGACTAAACAAGAGACCCAGTACTTC.